The 23 T cell receptor beta chains below were found in one sample sequenced in a study of shared clonotypes between healthy human individuals. Libraries were prepared by immunoSEQ multiplex PCR; TCRdb keeps only in-frame clonotypes and omits some of them. The sample lists around 2.5 million clones, roughly 93% occurring once. The source material was naive CD4+ T cells from PBMCs. Subset given: CD45RA+ positively selected. The origin of the receptors is a man in his late teens or twenties in good health. Some clones in this sample may be carry-over from other donors' samples.

This clone turned up a few times. Other DNA sequences within the sample encode an identical CDR3. CDR3 DNA sequence: TGTGCCAGCAGCGCGACAGGGGGGCTGGGCACTGAAGCTTTCTTT. Protein: CASSATGGLGTEAFF. The chain employs TRBV9 and TRBJ1-1; 9 nucleotides match TRBD1. Germline V gives CDR1 SGDLS, CDR2 YYNGEE. The CDR3 contains 15 residues. The J segment lost 4 bases and the V segment lost 3 bases, leaving 7 bases of the junction unmatched.

The rearrangement uses TRBV28 and TRBJ2-3; either TRBD1 or TRBD2 may fit D (7 bases each). The CDR3 contains 15 residues. Trimming cost V 4 bases and J 4 bases, with 15 bases left between them. CDR1 is MDHEN, CDR2 SYDVKM, per germline. The CDR3 DNA sequence: TGTGCCAGCAGTTCCACAGGGGAGGGTGCAGATACGCAGTATTTT. Translation: CASSSTGEGADTQYF.

This chain connects TRBV7-8 to TRBJ2-1, with D possibly matching TRBD2 (6 bases). CDR1 is SGHVS and CDR2 is FQNEAQ in the germline V gene. The CDR3 is 15 amino acids. Trimming cost V 1 base and J 7 bases, with 14 bases left between them. Here the CDR3 reads CASSLGAAGLNEQFF. CDR3 DNA sequence: TGTGCCAGCAGCTTAGGTGCCGCGGGATTGAATGAGCAGTTCTTC.

J is TRBJ1-1 and V is TRBV9, with D maybe TRBD1 (5 bases). There are 16 residues in the CDR3. Trimming shortened V by 4 bases and J by 2 bases, and 18 bases separated the two germline ends. CDR1 is SGDLS, CDR2 YYNGEE, per germline. CDR3 protein: CASSKGGGFLNTEAFF. Written as DNA, the CDR3 is TGTGCCAGCAGCAAAGGCGGGGGATTCCTAAACACTGAAGCTTTCTTT.

V and J are TRBV27 and TRBJ2-1; 10 bases fit TRBD1. There are 15 residues in the CDR3. The trim removed 6 bases at V and 8 bases at J, leaving 10 bases unmatched. Germline CDR1 is MNHEY and CDR2 is SMNVEV (reference sequence). Written as DNA, the CDR3 is TGTGCCAGCAGACAACCGGGACAGGGGACTTATGAGCAGTTCTTC. As protein: CASRQPGQGTYEQFF.

V and J are TRBV11-3 and TRBJ2-2; 8 nucleotides line up with TRBD1. With 6 bases clipped from V and 0 bases from J, the junction kept 3 bases outside the gene matches. The CDR3 spans 15 residues. The germline gives CDR1 SGHNT, CDR2 YENEEA. The CDR3, as DNA: TGTGCCAGCAGACAGGGACAGGCGAACACCGGGGAGCTGTTTTTT. Protein sequence: CASRQGQANTGELFF.

The rearrangement links TRBV28 to TRBJ1-5; 7 bases are a match to TRBD1. Germline V gene data show CDR1 as MDHEN and CDR2 as SYDVKM. Trimming removed 10 bases from V and 6 bases from J; junction bases left unmatched: 6. The CDR3 consists of 12 residues. The CDR3 loop is CATIQGSQPQHF. The DNA of the CDR3 is TGTGCCACAATACAGGGGAGTCAGCCCCAGCATTTT.

The table lists this clone with a few counts. Other DNA sequences from this sample encode an identical CDR3 as well. The chain links TRBV20-1 to TRBJ1-1; D call uncertain. V lost 2 bases and J 6 bases, leaving 7 bases between the germline ends. This CDR3 has 11 residues. Germline lookup yields CDR1 DFQATT and CDR2 SNEGSKA (reference sequence). CDR3 sequence: CSARRSAEAFF. The CDR3 nucleotides read TGCAGTGCTAGACGTTCGGCTGAAGCTTTCTTT.

V is TRBV14 and J is TRBJ1-1; no reliable D call. The CDR3 has 14 residues. V lost 3 bases, J lost 1 base, and 9 bases lay in between. Germline lookup yields CDR1 SGHDN and CDR2 FVKESK. CDR3 residues: CASSQNSKNTEAFF. The CDR3 nucleotides read TGTGCCAGCAGCCAGAACAGCAAGAACACTGAAGCTTTCTTT.

On this clone: The sample has other DNA sequences that encode this CDR3 too. The V call is TRBV7-9, the J call TRBJ2-3; maybe TRBD2 (5 bases). The germline V and J ends were trimmed by 6 bases and 3 bases, with 10 bases remaining between them. Germline CDR1 is SEHNR and CDR2 is FQNEAQ (reference sequence). The CDR3 runs 13 residues. The CDR3 here is CASRGRGTDTQYF. The CDR3 nucleotides read TGTGCCAGCAGAGGGAGAGGGACAGATACGCAGTATTTT.

J is TRBJ1-2 and V is TRBV5-5, with D possibly being TRBD1 (5 bases). The V end was cut by 4 bases, the J end by 4 bases, with 8 bases between. CDR1 and CDR2 (germline): SGHKS, YYEKEE (reference sequence). The CDR3 runs 12 residues. The CDR3 DNA sequence: TGTGCCAGCAGCCCGGGACCCTATGGCTACACCTTC. Encoded protein: CASSPGPYGYTF.

Concerning this clone itself: Other DNA sequences within the sample encode an identical CDR3. The V call is TRBV11-3, the J call TRBJ2-5; the D gene is possibly TRBD1 (7 bases). CDR1 and CDR2 (germline): SGHNT, YENEEA. V lost 3 bases and J 5 bases, leaving 10 bases between the germline ends. There are 13 residues in the CDR3. The CDR3 DNA is TGTGCCAGCAGCTTTTCAGGGGGGGAGACCCAGTACTTC. It encodes CASSFSGGETQYF.

The table lists this clone with a count of one. This sequence joins TRBV28 and TRBJ1-4, with a possible D match to TRBD1 (5 bases). Germline CDR1 is MDHEN and CDR2 is SYDVKM. The CDR3 has 16 residues. V dropped 5 bases and J dropped 0 bases, with 13 bases sitting between them. In DNA form, the CDR3 reads TGTGCCAGCAGTAAGGGACGGGACGCAACTAATGAAAAACTGTTTTTT. Translating it yields CASSKGRDATNEKLFF.

This chain connects TRBV2 to TRBJ2-2; D is uncertain. The V and J ends lost 7 bases and 0 bases respectively, with 6 bases between them. Germline V gene lookup returns CDR1 SNHLY and CDR2 FYNNEI. The CDR3 totals 13 residues. CDR3 amino acids: CASKSANTGELFF. In DNA, the CDR3 is TGTGCCAGCAAATCTGCGAACACCGGGGAGCTGTTTTTT.

On this clone: Other DNA sequences in this specimen translate into the identical CDR3. The V and J genes are TRBV5-1 and TRBJ1-5; tentative D call: TRBD1 (5 bases). Trimming pared 4 bases from V and 5 bases from J, leaving 10 bases between. This CDR3 has 13 residues. The germline gives CDR1 SGHRS, CDR2 YFSETQ. CDR3 residues: CASSLQGDQPQHF. CDR3 bases: TGCGCCAGCAGCCTCCAGGGTGATCAGCCCCAGCATTTT.

The chain employs TRBV28 and TRBJ2-2; no clear D. Trimming shortened V by 4 bases and J by 3 bases, and 6 bases separated the two germline ends. The germline V gene has CDR1 MDHEN and CDR2 SYDVKM. CDR3 length equals 13 residues. CDR3 nucleotides: TGTGCCAGCAGTTACAGCCACACCGGGGAGCTGTTTTTT. As protein: CASSYSHTGELFF.

This clone was seen just once. This rearrangement joins TRBV6-1 to TRBJ2-7; no clear D. Trimming took off 4 bases at V and 2 bases at J, with 12 bases between the two ends. Per the germline V gene, CDR1 is MNHNS and CDR2 is SASEGT. The CDR3 consists of 14 residues. CDR3 residues: CASSGYGLAYEQYF. CDR3 nucleotide sequence: TGTGCCAGCAGTGGCTACGGTTTGGCCTACGAGCAGTACTTC.

This clone was recorded once. The rearrangement joins TRBV5-6 to TRBJ1-2; TRBD1 might be the D (5 bases). The V and J ends lost 3 bases and 3 bases respectively, with 21 bases between them. CDR1 is SGHDT, CDR2 YYEEEE, per germline. CDR3 length: 17 amino acids. The CDR3 DNA is TGTGCCAGCAGCTCCTTATCCGGGACGTCGGCTTACTATGGCTACACCTTC. Its translation: CASSSLSGTSAYYGYTF.

The rearrangement links TRBV30 to TRBJ1-5, with D maybe TRBD1 (5 bases). The CDR3 spans 13 residues. V lost 2 bases to trimming and J lost 3 bases, with 8 bases between them. CDR1 is GTSNPN, CDR2 SVGIG, per germline (reference sequence). The CDR3 region has the DNA TGTGCCTGGAGTCTGGGGCCCAATCAGCCCCAGCATTTT. This translates into CAWSLGPNQPQHF.

The chain joins TRBV21-1 to TRBJ2-1; TRBD1 is the table's D call and was not checked against the DNA. TRBV21-1 counts as a pseudogene. This CDR3 region has 16 residues. CDR3 coding DNA: TGTGCCAGCAGCAACGGGACAGGGAAGATCTACAATGAGCAGTTCTTC. The encoded protein is CASSNGTGKIYNEQFF.

The chain recombines TRBV28 with TRBJ2-1; 8 bases fit TRBD2. The germline V gene has CDR1 MDHEN and CDR2 SYDVKM. The V gene end was trimmed by 5 bases and the J gene end by 6 bases; junction bases not matched to a gene: 6. The CDR3 contains 14 residues. The CDR3 DNA sequence: TGTGCCAGCAGTCCCCAAAGCGGGAGCAATGAGCAGTTCTTC. It is translated as CASSPQSGSNEQFF.

The chain is built from TRBV6-5 and TRBJ1-2, with no clear D. The germline V gene has CDR1 MNHEY and CDR2 SVGAGI. This CDR3 region has 16 residues. V was cut by 2 bases and J by 8 bases, with 21 bases left in between. CDR3 in amino acids: CASSYGILQPWKGYTF. The CDR3 DNA is TGTGCCAGCAGTTACGGCATTCTCCAACCCTGGAAAGGCTACACCTTC.

The genes are TRBV7-9 and TRBJ2-1; no definite D call. Between the trimmed V and J ends, which lost 5 bases and 10 bases, there was a span of 9 bases. Germline lookup yields CDR1 SEHNR and CDR2 FQNEAQ (reference sequence). The CDR3 has 11 amino acids. The CDR3 bases are TGTGCCAGCAGCCCCGAGGTGGAGCAGTTCTTC. Its translation is CASSPEVEQFF.